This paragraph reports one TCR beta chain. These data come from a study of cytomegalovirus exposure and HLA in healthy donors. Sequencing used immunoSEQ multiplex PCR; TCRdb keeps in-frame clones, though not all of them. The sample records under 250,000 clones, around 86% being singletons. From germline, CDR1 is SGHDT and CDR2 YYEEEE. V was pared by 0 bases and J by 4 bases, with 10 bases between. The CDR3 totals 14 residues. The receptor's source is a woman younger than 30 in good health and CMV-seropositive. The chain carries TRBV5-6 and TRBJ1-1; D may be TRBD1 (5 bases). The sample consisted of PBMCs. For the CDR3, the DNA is TGTGCCAGCAGCTTGGCCGGGGGGTTCACTGAAGCTTTCTTT. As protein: CASSLAGGFTEAFF. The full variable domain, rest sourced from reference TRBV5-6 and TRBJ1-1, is DAGVTQSPTHLIKTRGQQVTLRCSPKSGHDTVSWYQQALGQGPQFIFQYYEEEERQRGNFPDRFSGHQFPNYSSELNVNALLLGDSALYLCASSLAGGFTEAFFGQGTRLTVV.